This T cell receptor (beta chain) comes out of a study of tumor-infiltrating lymphocytes in primary liver carcinoma. Synthesis of TCR beta cDNA was carried out from 500 ng total RNA with a constant-region primer. Three nested multiplex PCR rounds, a slightly modified ARM-PCR, produced the libraries for TCR beta. Two initial PCR rounds of around 10 cycles each paired TRBV1-TRBV30 forward primers with a C-beta reverse primer. TCRdb re-called the multiplex PCR reads through MiXCR, storing one row per CDR3 protein. Of under 85,000 distinct CDR3 sequences in the sample, approximately 77% were seen once. Trimming left V 8 bases short and J 12 bases short, with 20 bases between. CDR1 and CDR2 from the germline V gene are SQVTM and ANQGSEA. The CDR3 contains 12 residues. The study co-extracted DNA and RNA from roughly 20-30 mg of unsorted bulk tissue.

Input material: liver tumor tissue from sampling region 1. As to subset: tumor region T1, superior pole. This TCR derives from a man between 40 and 49 years old with primary liver carcinoma and hepatitis B virus infection. This chain uses TRBV29-1 with TRBJ2-1; D remains unclear. Here the CDR3 DNA reads TGCAGCATTGTTAGGTTGGGGTCTGGGCAGTTCTTC. Its translation: CSIVRLGSGQFF.